The 8 T cell receptor beta chains listed next were all sequenced from one sample in a study of blood T cell repertoires in COVID-19. Generated by immunoSEQ multiplex PCR, the TCRdb table keeps only in-frame clones and is missing some. The sample holds about 21,000 clones, 80% seen once. The specimen sequenced was peripheral blood. These receptor sequences come from a man between 60 and 75 years old with active COVID-19.

This clone was recorded only once. The rearrangement joins TRBV28 to TRBJ2-2, with 9 positions matching TRBD1. Germline CDR1 is MDHEN and CDR2 is SYDVKM. V lost 6 bases, J lost 3 bases, and 5 bases stayed unmatched. The CDR3 runs to 15 residues. Here the CDR3 reads CASRSGTGYTGELFF. As DNA, the CDR3 is TGTGCCAGCAGGTCCGGGACAGGGTACACCGGGGAGCTGTTTTTT. The whole variable domain, remainder taken from reference TRBV28 and TRBJ2-2, is DVKVTQSSRYLVKRTGEKVFLECVQDMDHENMFWYRQDPGLGLRLIYFSYDVKMKEKGDIPEGYSVSREKKERFSLILESASTNQTSMYLCASRSGTGYTGELFFGEGSRLTVL.

For this clone: This may stem from a read error, because a much larger clone lies one nucleotide away. The genes are TRBV6-5 and TRBJ2-1; 8 bases match TRBD1. The CDR3 is made up of 14 amino acids. Trimming at V came to 5 bases and at J to 9 bases, leaving 9 bases not matched to a gene. Germline assignment: CDR1 MNHEY and CDR2 SVGAGI. CDR3 in DNA: TGTGCCAGCAGTCGGGGACAGGCGTCCATTGAGCAGTTCTTC. Translation: CASSRGQASIEQFF.

The V call is TRBV5-1, the J call TRBJ2-1, with TRBD1 as a possible D gene (9 bases). The CDR3 spans 14 residues. From germline, CDR1 is SGHRS and CDR2 YFSETQ. V lost 8 bases and J lost 5, with 17 bases in between. For the CDR3, the DNA is TGCGCCAGTGTAGCGGGACAGGGCCACAATGAGCAGTTCTTC. It encodes CASVAGQGHNEQFF.

V gene TRBV18 combines with J gene TRBJ2-1, with 12 bases that match TRBD1. CDR3 length: 17 amino acids. In germline, CDR1 is KGHSH, CDR2 LQKENI. The V and J ends lost 3 bases and 0 bases, in that order; junction bases with no gene match: 3. Here the CDR3 reads CASSPGGQGASYNEQFF. The CDR3 nucleotides read TGTGCCAGCTCACCGGGGGGACAGGGGGCCTCCTACAATGAGCAGTTCTTC.

The chain links TRBV14 to TRBJ2-7; TRBD1 matches 9 bases. CDR1 is SGHDN and CDR2 is FVKESK in the germline V gene. The CDR3 is made up of 17 amino acids. The V segment lost 0 bases and the J segment 2 bases; nucleotides outside the gene matches: 8. The CDR3 sequence is CASSQDPGQGAPYEQYF. The CDR3, as DNA: TGTGCCAGCAGCCAAGACCCGGGACAGGGAGCACCCTACGAGCAGTACTTC.

The CDR3 coding sequence is TGTGCCAGCAGCCAAGATGGTACCCCGCGGACTGAAGCTTTCTTT. Its protein is CASSQDGTPRTEAFF. The V and J genes are TRBV4-2 and TRBJ1-1, with no clear D. Looked up from germline, CDR1 is LGHNA and CDR2 is YNFKEQ. The germline V and J ends were trimmed by 0 bases and 5 bases, with 13 bases remaining between them. This CDR3 contains 15 residues.

This chain connects TRBV24-1 to TRBJ2-2, with 7 bases matching TRBD2. Germline V gene sequence: CDR1 KGHDR, CDR2 SFDVKD. V gave up 5 bases and J gave up 3 bases; unmatched junction bases: 5. The CDR3 has 15 residues. CDR3 sequence: CATSVSSGYTGELFF. In DNA form, the CDR3 reads TGTGCCACCAGTGTTTCTAGCGGCTACACCGGGGAGCTGTTTTTT.

The chain recombines TRBV2 with TRBJ2-3; 13 positions agree with TRBD2. Germline CDR1 and CDR2: SNHLY and FYNNEI. The CDR3 length is 15 residues. V lost 5 bases and J lost 3; bases outside the gene matches: 2. CDR3 region: CASSRTSGGTDTQYF. CDR3 nucleotide sequence: TGTGCCAGCAGTCGGACTAGCGGGGGAACAGATACGCAGTATTTT.